This TCR beta chain was obtained from a study of patients and donors after allogeneic stem cell transplantation. This clonotype has only a few counts. TCRdb passed the RT-PCR reads through MiXCR, listing each CDR3 protein once. The sample includes 800,000 to 1,000,000 distinct CDR3 sequences, more than 15% seen only once; the top ten take around 6%. The CDR3 length is 13 residues. Germline CDR1 is DFQATT and CDR2 is SNEGSKA (reference sequence). Trimming took off 3 bases at V and 3 bases at J, with 11 bases between the two ends. J is TRBJ1-2 and V is TRBV20-1; D might be TRBD1 (6 bases). The sequencing input was blood, either unsorted or a sorted T cell fraction (not recorded which). The clonotype originates from a human donor who was either an allogeneic HSCT recipient or a stem cell or donor lymphocyte infusion donor (not recorded which). It is not recorded whose cells these are; they may come from a transplant donor. CDR3 region: CSARRTDYYGYTF. CDR3 sequence (DNA): TGCAGTGCTAGGAGGACAGATTACTATGGCTACACCTTC.